The rows below give T cell receptor beta chains drawn from one sample of a study of T-cell reconstitution after alpha-beta-depleted transplantation in children. One entry per CDR3 protein, called by TCRdb with MiXCR from the PCR reads. The sample has 350,000 to 400,000 distinct CDR3 sequences; approximately 12% are singletons. Sequenced material: PBMCs, taken from the stem cell graft. These receptors came from a human donor who donated a stem cell graft to a child with Fanconi anemia. CDR3s include the opening cysteine and the closing phenylalanine or tryptophan. A D gene is named only where the DNA matches it firmly. Rows give clone size only sometimes, using once, few, many, or a class for an expanded clone.

v_call	clone_size	j_call	d_call	cdr3_aa	cdr3_nt
TRBV5-1	many	TRBJ2-5	TRBD1	CASSLSRGQETQYF	TGCGCCAGCAGCTTGTCCAGGGGGCAAGAGACCCAGTACTTC
TRBV6-4	many	TRBJ2-1	TRBD2	CASSERGGSYNEQFF	TGTGCCAGCAGTGAGCGGGGGGGCTCCTACAATGAGCAGTTCTTC
TRBV11-1	-	TRBJ2-7	-	CASSFGGESYEQYF	TGTGCCAGCAGCTTTGGGGGAGAGTCCTACGAGCAGTACTTC
TRBV11-2	-	TRBJ1-2	-	CASSLDVWNYGYTF	TGTGCCAGCAGCTTAGACGTCTGGAACTATGGCTACACCTTC
TRBV20-1	-	TRBJ2-7	-	CSAKTRGSEQYF	TGCAGTGCCAAAACTAGGGGTAGCGAGCAGTACTTC
TRBV20-1	-	TRBJ1-4	TRBD1	CSAQGQGYNEKLFF	TGCAGTGCCCAAGGACAGGGTTACAATGAAAAACTGTTTTTT
TRBV7-9	-	TRBJ2-5	TRBD2	CASSSGASGVKTQYF	TGTGCCAGCAGCTCCGGGGCTAGCGGGGTAAAGACCCAGTACTTC
TRBV12-3/TRBV12-4	-	TRBJ1-6	-	CASSLNLGSPLHF	TGTGCCAGCAGTCTCAACCTAGGGTCACCCCTCCACTTT
TRBV30	-	TRBJ1-2	TRBD1	CAWTQPQGGYTF	TGTGCCTGGACTCAACCACAGGGGGGCTACACCTTC
TRBV4-2	few	TRBJ2-7	TRBD2	CASSQGTSAYEQYF	TGTGCCAGCAGCCAAGGGACTAGCGCCTACGAGCAGTACTTC
TRBV5-1	-	TRBJ1-1	TRBD1	CASSLWTGTDTEAFF	TGCGCCAGCAGCTTGTGGACAGGGACGGACACTGAAGCTTTCTTT
TRBV7-2	-	TRBJ2-2	-	CASSLGGSGSGELFF	TGTGCCAGCAGCCTTGGGGGGAGTGGATCCGGGGAGCTGTTTTTT
TRBV7-9	few	TRBJ2-2	TRBD2	CASSPSGGQGGELFF	TGTGCCAGCAGCCCCTCGGGGGGGCAAGGCGGGGAGCTGTTTTTT
TRBV12-3/TRBV12-4	-	TRBJ1-1	-	CASSLSLTLEAFF	TGTGCCAGCAGTCTCTCTCTGACCTTAGAAGCTTTCTTT
TRBV20-1	-	TRBJ2-3	-	CSATGYDTQYF	TGCAGTGCTACGGGGTACGATACGCAGTATTTT
TRBV12-3/TRBV12-4	-	TRBJ2-4	TRBD1	CASKDRAKNIQYF	TGTGCCAGCAAGGACAGGGCCAAAAACATTCAGTACTTC
TRBV6-2/TRBV6-3	few	TRBJ2-2	-	CASSYSSALANTGELFF	TGTGCCAGCAGTTACTCGAGTGCTCTCGCGAACACCGGGGAGCTGTTTTTT